This TCR beta chain is drawn from a study of Ad26.COV2.S vaccination and SARS-CoV-2 variants. Regarding the study as a whole: People who got the vaccine or the placebo had similar non-spike TCR breadth.

Treatment indicated: some 19 received Ad26.COV2.S at low or high dose, single or two shots; a few received placebo; per-sample allocation not given. Sampling was performed 63 days after the first vaccine or placebo injection. With regard to this clone: Its specificity is unknown.

The CDR3 spans 13 residues. Trimming stripped 8 bases from V and 6 bases from J, with 13 bases between. The assay was immunoSEQ multiplex PCR, and TCRdb's table has in-frame clones only and misses some. The sample consists of 350,000 to 400,000 clones, approximately 90% of them appearing once. The chain links TRBV12-3 or TRBV12-4 to TRBJ2-2; D ambiguous. The receptor was isolated from a person aged 18-65 years who received the Ad26.COV2.S COVID-19 vaccine or a placebo. The sequencing used peripheral blood, collected in a trial of Ad26.COV2.S vaccine versus placebo. The CDR3, as DNA: TGTGCCAGCTCTAAGGGTTTCGCCGGGGAGCTGTTTTTT. It translates to CASSKGFAGELFF.